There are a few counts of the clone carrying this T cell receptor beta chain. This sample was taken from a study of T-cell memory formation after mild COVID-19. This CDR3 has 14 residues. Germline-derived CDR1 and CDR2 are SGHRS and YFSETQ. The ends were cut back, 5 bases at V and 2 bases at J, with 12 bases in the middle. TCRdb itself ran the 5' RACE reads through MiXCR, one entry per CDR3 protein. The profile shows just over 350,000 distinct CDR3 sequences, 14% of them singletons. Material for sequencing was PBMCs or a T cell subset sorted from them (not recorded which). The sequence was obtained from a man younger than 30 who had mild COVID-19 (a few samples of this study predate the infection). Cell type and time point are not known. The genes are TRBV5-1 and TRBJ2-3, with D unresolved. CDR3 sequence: CASRLSLATDTQYF. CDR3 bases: TGCGCCAGCAGATTGAGCTTAGCCACAGATACGCAGTATTTT.